The 26 T cell receptor beta chains below come from one sample, sequenced in a study of blood T cell repertoires in COVID-19. Here immunoSEQ multiplex PCR was the method, and the copy in TCRdb shows in-frame clones only, minus some. In the table there are hundreds of thousands of clones, roughly 89% of which are singletons. Sequenced material: peripheral blood. Every receptor here comes from a woman aged 25 to 39 with active or convalescent COVID-19.

The V gene is TRBV27, the J gene TRBJ1-1, with a possible D match to TRBD1 (5 bases). Trimming removed 5 bases at V and 1 base at J, with 14 bases between. Germline V gives CDR1 MNHEY, CDR2 SMNVEV (reference sequence). The CDR3 contains 15 residues. CDR3 in DNA: TGTGCCAGCAGTACGCCGCAGGGAGGGAACACTGAAGCTTTCTTT. It is translated as CASSTPQGGNTEAFF.

The CDR3 nucleotides read TGTGCCAGTACCTTTGACGGACTCATGAACACTGAAGCTTTCTTT. This encodes CASTFDGLMNTEAFF. The gene calls are TRBV19 and TRBJ1-1; no clear D. Looked up from germline, CDR1 is LNHDA and CDR2 is SQIVND (reference sequence). This CDR3 has 15 amino acids. V lost 7 bases and J lost 0, with 15 bases in between.

The chain employs TRBV15 and TRBJ1-5, with 9 bases fitting TRBD1. The germline V gene encodes CDR1 LNHNV and CDR2 YYDKDF (reference sequence). The CDR3 has 17 amino acids. Trimming at V came to 5 bases and at J to 4 bases, leaving 12 bases not matched to a gene. CDR3 amino acids: CATSLGVGQGPNQPQHF. The CDR3 region has the DNA TGTGCCACCAGCCTGGGGGTAGGACAGGGGCCAAATCAGCCCCAGCATTTT.

The J gene is TRBJ2-5, the V gene TRBV27; no reliable D call. Trimming stripped 7 bases from V and 2 bases from J, with 11 bases between. Germline values: CDR1 MNHEY, CDR2 SMNVEV (reference sequence). The CDR3 has 13 residues. CDR3 protein: CASTRSPQETQYF. The CDR3 bases are TGTGCCAGCACCAGATCCCCGCAAGAGACCCAGTACTTC.

The chain joins TRBV27 to TRBJ1-5; 7 bases line up with TRBD1. CDR1 and CDR2 from the germline V gene are MNHEY and SMNVEV (reference sequence). V lost 5 bases, J lost 4 bases, and 17 bases stayed unmatched. The CDR3 runs 18 residues. Here the CDR3 reads CASSPEWRGRFGNQPQHF. The CDR3 nucleotides are TGTGCCAGCAGTCCCGAGTGGAGGGGGCGATTCGGTAATCAGCCCCAGCATTTT.

The chain's CDR3 is CASSKNTGYGSGNTIYF. The CDR3, as DNA: TGTGCCAGTAGTAAAAACACAGGGTACGGCTCTGGAAACACCATATATTTT. This chain connects TRBV19 to TRBJ1-3; TRBD1 might be the D (6 bases). Germline loops: CDR1 LNHDA, CDR2 SQIVND (reference sequence). V shed 4 bases and J shed 0 bases, with 16 bases lying between them. The CDR3 contains 17 residues.

This clone was seen only a few times. The same CDR3 can be traced to other DNA sequences in this sample. V gene TRBV5-1 combines with J gene TRBJ1-4, with 11 bases that match TRBD1. V shed 4 bases and J 6 bases; nucleotides not matched to a gene: 2. Germline V CDR1 and CDR2: SGHRS, YFSETQ. The CDR3 runs 14 residues. The CDR3 spells CASSRTGGDEKLFF. In nucleotides, the CDR3 is TGCGCCAGCAGCAGGACAGGGGGCGATGAAAAACTGTTTTTT.

V usage is TRBV5-8 and J usage is TRBJ1-2, with TRBD1 matching over 10 bases. The CDR3 spans 14 residues. Per the germline V gene, CDR1 is SGHTS and CDR2 is YDEGEE. With 4 bases clipped from V and 4 bases from J, the junction kept 4 bases outside the gene matches. This CDR3 is CASSKGQGGYGYTF. CDR3 bases: TGTGCCAGCAGCAAAGGACAGGGGGGCTATGGCTACACCTTC.

This clone was counted once. The chain links TRBV27 to TRBJ1-1; tentatively, D is TRBD1 (5 bases). The CDR3 is made up of 13 amino acids. V dropped 6 bases and J dropped 1 base, with 9 bases sitting between them. Germline V gives CDR1 MNHEY, CDR2 SMNVEV (reference sequence). The CDR3 spells CASSLQANTEAFF. CDR3 sequence (DNA): TGTGCCAGCAGCCTACAGGCGAACACTGAAGCTTTCTTT.

This clone has a handful of counts. V gene TRBV19 combines with J gene TRBJ1-3; 7 bases are a match to TRBD1. Germline V gene sequence: CDR1 LNHDA, CDR2 SQIVND (reference sequence). The CDR3 consists of 17 residues. Losses at the gene ends were 7 bases for V and 0 bases for J; bases not matched to a gene: 12. The CDR3, as DNA: TGTGCCAGTACTGGGGCAGGGGGGCTCCACTCTGGAAACACCATATATTTT. The encoded protein is CASTGAGGLHSGNTIYF.

Written as DNA, the CDR3 is TGTGCCAGCTCACCGATGGCGGAAGAGACCCAGTACTTC. Its translation: CASSPMAEETQYF. The chain has TRBV18 and TRBJ2-5; no reliable D call. Looked up from germline, CDR1 is KGHSH and CDR2 is LQKENI. The CDR3 is made up of 13 amino acids. Between the trimmed V and J ends, which lost 3 bases and 3 bases, there was a span of 8 bases.

The chain couples TRBV2 to TRBJ1-6, with 7 nucleotides matching TRBD1. This CDR3 comprises 16 residues. V lost 2 bases, J lost 9 bases, and 10 bases stayed unmatched. Germline V CDR1 and CDR2: SNHLY, FYNNEI. CDR3: CASSERGPQLGSPLHF. CDR3 coding DNA: TGTGCCAGCAGTGAAAGGGGGCCCCAGCTGGGTTCACCCCTCCACTTT. The variable domain in full, with the rest retrieved from reference TRBV2 and TRBJ1-6, is EPEVTQTPSHQVTQMGQEVILRCVPISNHLYFYWYRQILGQKVEFLVSFYNNEISEKSEIFDDQFSVERPDGSNFTLKIRSTKLEDSAMYFCASSERGPQLGSPLHFGNGTRLTVT.

This CDR3 is CASSLRQGARNEQFF. As DNA, the CDR3 is TGCGCCAGCAGCTTGAGGCAGGGGGCAAGGAATGAGCAGTTCTTC. The chain links TRBV5-1 to TRBJ2-1; 8 nucleotides match TRBD1. The CDR3 has 15 amino acids. V trimming: 1 base; J trimming: 7 bases; junction bases outside the gene matches: 7. The germline V gene encodes CDR1 SGHRS and CDR2 YFSETQ.

This chain links TRBV10-2 with TRBJ1-1; TRBD1 is a possible D gene (5 bases). V was shortened by 7 bases and J by 4 bases, with 10 bases between the two germline ends. Germline V gives CDR1 WSHSY, CDR2 SAAADI. There are 12 residues in the CDR3. For the CDR3, the DNA is TGCGCCAGCATGACAGTTGGCACTGAAGCTTTCTTT. As protein: CASMTVGTEAFF.

Many counts were recorded for this clone. The chain combines TRBV5-1 with TRBJ2-5; 9 bases agree with TRBD2. This CDR3 has 17 residues. CDR1 is SGHRS and CDR2 is YFSETQ in the germline V gene. V shed 7 bases, J shed 7 bases, and the junction held 20 bases outside the gene matches. This chain's CDR3 is CASQRILGGRAGGTQYF. CDR3 coding DNA: TGCGCCAGCCAAAGGATTCTTGGCGGGAGGGCCGGAGGGACCCAGTACTTC. Supplemented by reference TRBV5-1 and TRBJ2-5, the full variable domain reads KAGVTQTPRYLIKTRGQQVTLSCSPISGHRSVSWYQQTPGQGLQFLFEYFSETQRNKGNFPGRFSGRQFSNSRSEMNVSTLELGDSALYLCASQRILGGRAGGTQYFGPGTRLLVL.

The chain couples TRBV4-1 to TRBJ2-7; possibly TRBD1 for D (5 bases). This CDR3 has 13 residues. Germline V gene sequence: CDR1 MGHRA, CDR2 YSYEKL. V gave up 5 bases and J gave up 3 bases, with 11 bases separating them. The chain's CDR3 is CASSWRDSYEQYF. In DNA, the CDR3 is TGCGCCAGCAGCTGGCGTGACAGCTACGAGCAGTACTTC.

This chain uses TRBV19 with TRBJ2-5; D not certain. Germline values: CDR1 LNHDA, CDR2 SQIVND (reference sequence). The CDR3 loop spans 15 amino acids. The germline V and J ends were trimmed by 2 bases and 2 bases, with 12 bases remaining between them. CDR3 loop: CASSINRPGQETQYF. The CDR3 DNA follows: TGTGCCAGTAGTATAAATCGGCCAGGTCAAGAGACCCAGTACTTC.

The table lists this clone with a few counts. The chain joins TRBV4-1 to TRBJ1-5; D perhaps matches TRBD1 (6 bases). Germline assignment: CDR1 MGHRA and CDR2 YSYEKL. V lost 1 base and J 6 bases, leaving 7 bases between the germline ends. CDR3 length equals 13 residues. The CDR3 region has the DNA TGCGCCAGCAGCCAAGCAGGGGTTCAGCCCCAGCATTTT. This encodes CASSQAGVQPQHF.

The gene calls are TRBV2 and TRBJ2-3; 8 positions match TRBD2. Germline V gene sequence: CDR1 SNHLY, CDR2 FYNNEI. V lost 3 bases and J lost 1; bases outside the gene matches: 3. This CDR3 is 15 amino acids long. The CDR3 loop reads CASSESRGGTDTQYF. The CDR3 DNA sequence: TGTGCCAGCAGTGAGTCGCGGGGGGGCACAGATACGCAGTATTTT.

This clone was seen more than once but under ten times. V is TRBV5-1 and J is TRBJ2-5, with D perhaps TRBD1 (6 bases). The CDR3 loop spans 14 amino acids. CDR1 and CDR2 from the germline V gene are SGHRS and YFSETQ. V was clipped by 4 bases and J by 4 bases, with 14 bases between them. This CDR3 reads CASSGGQLLETQYF. The CDR3, as DNA: TGCGCCAGCAGCGGGGGCCAGTTGTTAGAGACCCAGTACTTC.

This chain connects TRBV18 to TRBJ1-1; perhaps TRBD1 as D (5 bases). V gave up 1 base and J gave up 3 bases, with 12 bases separating them. CDR3 length: 15 amino acids. Germline V gene data show CDR1 as KGHSH and CDR2 as LQKENI. Written as DNA, the CDR3 is TGTGCCAGCTCACCACGGTCTGGGGCGGACACTGAAGCTTTCTTT. Translated: CASSPRSGADTEAFF.

The chain couples TRBV7-8 to TRBJ1-3, with TRBD1 matching over 9 bases. The CDR3 length is 20 residues. Germline CDR1 is SGHVS and CDR2 is FQNEAQ. Trimming took 5 bases from V and 1 from J; bases not matched to a gene: 18. CDR3 nucleotide sequence: TGTGCCAGCAGCCCAGGCATGGGACAGGGACTGTCTGGTTCTGGAAACACCATATATTTT. Amino acid sequence: CASSPGMGQGLSGSGNTIYF.

The J gene is TRBJ2-2, the V gene TRBV19; D is unresolved. Trimming pared 8 bases from V and 4 bases from J, leaving 17 bases between. CDR3 length equals 15 residues. From germline, CDR1 is LNHDA and CDR2 SQIVND (reference sequence). The CDR3 DNA reads TGTGCCAGTGCCAGTTGGCTAGATGGCACCGGGGAGCTGTTTTTT. Its protein is CASASWLDGTGELFF.

The chain links TRBV15 to TRBJ1-2; 8 bases agree with TRBD1. This CDR3 is 18 amino acids long. V shed 3 bases and J 0 bases; nucleotides not matched to a gene: 12. Germline V gene sequence: CDR1 LNHNV, CDR2 YYDKDF (reference sequence). As DNA, the CDR3 is TGTGCCACCAGCAGGGCCCTGGGACAGGCCTCTACTAACTATGGCTACACCTTC. This gives the protein CATSRALGQASTNYGYTF.

CDR3 sequence: CASSLDAGLPLNIQYF. In nucleotides, the CDR3 is TGTGCCAGCAGCTTAGATGCAGGACTACCGCTAAACATTCAGTACTTC. The V call is TRBV11-2, the J call TRBJ2-4, with a possible D match to TRBD2 (6 bases). Germline V gene sequence: CDR1 SGHAT, CDR2 FQNNGV. Trimming took 0 bases from V and 6 from J, leaving 15 bases between them. This CDR3 contains 16 residues.

This chain links TRBV20-1 with TRBJ2-3; D might be TRBD2 (5 bases). Germline loops: CDR1 DFQATT, CDR2 SNEGSKA (reference sequence). This CDR3 contains 17 residues. With 3 bases removed from V and 3 bases from J, the gap between germline ends came to 22 bases. The CDR3 reads CSASSELLASATDTQYF. The CDR3 DNA sequence: TGCAGTGCTAGTTCTGAGCTTCTAGCATCCGCGACAGATACGCAGTATTTT.